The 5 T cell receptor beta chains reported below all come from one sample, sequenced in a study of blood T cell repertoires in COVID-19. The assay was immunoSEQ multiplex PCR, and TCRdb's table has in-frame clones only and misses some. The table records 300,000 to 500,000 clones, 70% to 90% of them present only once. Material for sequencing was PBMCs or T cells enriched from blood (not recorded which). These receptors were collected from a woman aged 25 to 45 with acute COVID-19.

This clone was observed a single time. CDR3 coding DNA: TGTGCCAGCAGTAGAACAGGGGGGTCTCAAATTAACTATGGCTACACCTTC. Translating gives CASSRTGGSQINYGYTF. The chain has TRBV27 and TRBJ1-2, with 8 bases identical to TRBD1. V shed 5 bases, J shed 1 base, and the junction held 12 bases outside the gene matches. CDR3 size: 17 residues. The V gene's germline CDR1 is MNHEY and CDR2 SMNVEV (reference sequence).

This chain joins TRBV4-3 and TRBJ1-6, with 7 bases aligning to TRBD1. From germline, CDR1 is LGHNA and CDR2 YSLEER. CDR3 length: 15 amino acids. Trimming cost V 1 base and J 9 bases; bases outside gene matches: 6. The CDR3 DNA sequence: TGCGCCAGCAGCCAAGCCCAGGGGGTAACTTCACCCCTCCACTTT. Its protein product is CASSQAQGVTSPLHF.

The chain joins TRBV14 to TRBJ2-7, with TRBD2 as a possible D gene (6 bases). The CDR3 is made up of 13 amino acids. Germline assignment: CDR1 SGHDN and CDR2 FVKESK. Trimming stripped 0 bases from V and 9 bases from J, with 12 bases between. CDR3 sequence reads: CASSQDLKGGQYF. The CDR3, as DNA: TGTGCCAGCAGCCAAGATTTGAAGGGAGGGCAGTACTTC.

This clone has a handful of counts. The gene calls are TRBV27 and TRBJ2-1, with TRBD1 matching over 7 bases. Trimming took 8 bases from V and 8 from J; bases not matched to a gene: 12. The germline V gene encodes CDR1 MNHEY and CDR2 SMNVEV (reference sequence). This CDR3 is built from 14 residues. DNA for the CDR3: TGTGCCAGCGTACACCGACAGGGAAGGGATGAGCAGTTCTTC. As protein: CASVHRQGRDEQFF.

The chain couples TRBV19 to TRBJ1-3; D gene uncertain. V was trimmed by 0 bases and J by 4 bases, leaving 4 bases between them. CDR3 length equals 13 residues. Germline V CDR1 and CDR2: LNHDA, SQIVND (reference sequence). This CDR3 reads CASSIDRGNTIYF. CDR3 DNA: TGTGCCAGTAGTATAGACAGAGGAAACACCATATATTTT.